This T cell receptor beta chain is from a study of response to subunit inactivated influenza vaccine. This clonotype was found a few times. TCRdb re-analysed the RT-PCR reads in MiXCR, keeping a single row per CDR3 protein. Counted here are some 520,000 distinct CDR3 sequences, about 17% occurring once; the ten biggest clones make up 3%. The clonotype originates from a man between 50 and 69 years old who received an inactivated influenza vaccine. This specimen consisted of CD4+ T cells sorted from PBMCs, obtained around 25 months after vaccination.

CDR3: CASSTMGNTEAFF. CDR3 nucleotides: TGTGCCAGCAGCACTATGGGGAACACTGAAGCTTTCTTT. The chain employs TRBV6-2 or TRBV6-3 and TRBJ1-1; no definite D call. V lost 6 bases and J 1 base, leaving 9 bases between the germline ends. Germline V lookup: CDR1 MNHEY, CDR2 SVGEGT. The CDR3 loop spans 13 amino acids.